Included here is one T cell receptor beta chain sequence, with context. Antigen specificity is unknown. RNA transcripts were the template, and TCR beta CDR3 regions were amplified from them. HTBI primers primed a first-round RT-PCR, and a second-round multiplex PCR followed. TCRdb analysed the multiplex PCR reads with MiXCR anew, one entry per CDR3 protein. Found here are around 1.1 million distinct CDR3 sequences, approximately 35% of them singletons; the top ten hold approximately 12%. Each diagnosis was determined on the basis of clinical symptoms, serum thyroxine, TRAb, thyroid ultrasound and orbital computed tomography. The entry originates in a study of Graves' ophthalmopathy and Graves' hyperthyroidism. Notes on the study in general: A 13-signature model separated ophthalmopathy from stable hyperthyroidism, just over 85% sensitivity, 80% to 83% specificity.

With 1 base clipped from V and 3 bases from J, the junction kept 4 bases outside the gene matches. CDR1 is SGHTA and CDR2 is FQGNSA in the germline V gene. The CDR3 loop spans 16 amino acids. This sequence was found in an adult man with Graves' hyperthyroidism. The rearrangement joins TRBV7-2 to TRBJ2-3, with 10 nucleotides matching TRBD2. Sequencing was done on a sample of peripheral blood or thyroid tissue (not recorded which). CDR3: CASSLVRTSGTDTQYF. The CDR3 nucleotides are TGTGCCAGCAGCTTAGTTCGGACTAGCGGTACAGATACGCAGTATTTT.